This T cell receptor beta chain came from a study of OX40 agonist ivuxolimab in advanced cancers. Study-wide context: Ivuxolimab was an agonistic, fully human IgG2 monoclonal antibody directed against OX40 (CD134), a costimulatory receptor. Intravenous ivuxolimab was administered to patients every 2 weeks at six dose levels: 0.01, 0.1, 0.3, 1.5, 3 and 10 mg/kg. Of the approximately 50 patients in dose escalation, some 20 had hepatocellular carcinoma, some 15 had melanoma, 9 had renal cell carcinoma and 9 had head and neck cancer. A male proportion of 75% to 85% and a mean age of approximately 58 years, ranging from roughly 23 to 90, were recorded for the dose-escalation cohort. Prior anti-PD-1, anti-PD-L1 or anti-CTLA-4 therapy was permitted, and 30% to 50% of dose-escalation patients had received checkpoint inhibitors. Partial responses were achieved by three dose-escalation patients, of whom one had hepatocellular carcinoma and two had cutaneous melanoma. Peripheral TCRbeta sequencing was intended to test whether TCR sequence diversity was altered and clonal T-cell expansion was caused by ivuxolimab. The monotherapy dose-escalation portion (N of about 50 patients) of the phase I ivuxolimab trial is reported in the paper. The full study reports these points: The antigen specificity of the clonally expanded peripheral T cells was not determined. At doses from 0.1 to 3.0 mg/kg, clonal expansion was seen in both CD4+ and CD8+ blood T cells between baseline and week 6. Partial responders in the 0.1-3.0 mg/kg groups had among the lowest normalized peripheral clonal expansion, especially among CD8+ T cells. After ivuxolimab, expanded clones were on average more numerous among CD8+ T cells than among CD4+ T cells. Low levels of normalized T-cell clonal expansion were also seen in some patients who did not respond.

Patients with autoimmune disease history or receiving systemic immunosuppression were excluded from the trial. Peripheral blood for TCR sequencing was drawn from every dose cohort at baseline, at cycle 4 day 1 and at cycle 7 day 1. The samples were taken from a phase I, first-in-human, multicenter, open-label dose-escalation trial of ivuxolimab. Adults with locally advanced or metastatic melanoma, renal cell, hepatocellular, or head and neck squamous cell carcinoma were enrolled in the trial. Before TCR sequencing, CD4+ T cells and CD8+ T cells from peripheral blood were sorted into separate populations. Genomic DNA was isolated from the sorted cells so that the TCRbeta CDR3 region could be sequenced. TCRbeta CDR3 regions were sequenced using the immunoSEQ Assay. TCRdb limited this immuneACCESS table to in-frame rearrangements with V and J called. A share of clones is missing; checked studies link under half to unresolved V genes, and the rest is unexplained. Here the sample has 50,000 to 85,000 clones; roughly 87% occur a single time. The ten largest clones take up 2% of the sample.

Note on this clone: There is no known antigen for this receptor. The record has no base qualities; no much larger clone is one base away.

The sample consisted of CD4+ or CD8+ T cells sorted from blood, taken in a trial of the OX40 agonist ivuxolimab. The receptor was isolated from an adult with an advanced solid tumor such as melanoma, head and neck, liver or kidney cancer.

Here the CDR3 is given as CASSLESGDTEAFF. The base sequence is TGTGCCAGCAGCTTAGAATCGGGGGACACTGAAGCTTTCTTT. This chain joins TRBV7-2 to TRBJ1-1; TRBD1 might be the D gene, on 5 matching bases. V loses 1 base, J loses 3 bases, and the germline ends lie 9 bases apart. CDR3 length: 14 amino acids, cysteine to phenylalanine. The CDR3 DNA has 42 bases and is translated from base 1. Looking up the germline V gene yields CDR1 SGHTA and CDR2 FQGNSA.